The next 13 T cell receptor beta chains were all read from a single sample in a study of Ad26.COV2.S vaccination and SARS-CoV-2 variants. The method was immunoSEQ multiplex PCR; TCRdb's version includes in-frame clones alone and lacks a portion of them. The sample contains fewer than 500,000 clones, 89% of which appear only once. Specified treatment: about 20 received Ad26.COV2.S at low or high dose, single or two shots; several received placebo; per-sample allocation not given. The study sampled participants on day 63 after the first vaccine or placebo injection. The sample was peripheral blood, taken in a trial of Ad26.COV2.S vaccine versus placebo. These receptors originate from a person aged 18-65 years who received the Ad26.COV2.S COVID-19 vaccine or a placebo.

This clone is a singleton in its sample. The V call is TRBV4-3, the J call TRBJ1-1; maybe TRBD1 (5 bases). Germline V gene data show CDR1 as LGHNA and CDR2 as YSLEER. The V end was cut by 3 bases, the J end by 5 bases, with 16 bases between. CDR3 length equals 15 residues. CDR3 bases: TGCGCCAGCAGCCAGTATCGAGTCGGGGGGACTGAAGCTTTCTTT. Its protein product is CASSQYRVGGTEAFF.

The chain combines TRBV6-5 with TRBJ2-7, with D perhaps TRBD1 (5 bases). CDR1 and CDR2 from the germline V gene are MNHEY and SVGAGI. V lost 3 bases and J lost 2, with 11 bases in between. The CDR3 totals 14 residues. CDR3 sequence (DNA): TGTGCCAGCAGTTATGCAGGGCCACCCTACGAGCAGTACTTC. It encodes CASSYAGPPYEQYF.

The rearrangement links TRBV4-2 to TRBJ1-6; 9 bases are shared with TRBD1. The CDR3 is 14 residues long. J lost 9 bases, V lost 3 bases, and 3 bases had no gene match. Germline CDR1 reads LGHNA; CDR2 reads YNFKEQ. DNA of the CDR3: TGTGCCAGCAGCCATGGACAGGGGTCTTCACCCCTCCACTTT. It yields the protein CASSHGQGSSPLHF.

The chain combines TRBV2 with TRBJ1-5, with D tentatively TRBD1 (5 bases). This CDR3 contains 13 residues. From germline, CDR1 is SNHLY and CDR2 FYNNEI. Trimming took off 2 bases at V and 6 bases at J, with 8 bases between the two ends. CDR3 nucleotides: TGTGCCAGCAGTGAATTGAGGGGTCAGCCCCAGCATTTT. Translating gives CASSELRGQPQHF. Full variable domain (remainder filled in from reference TRBV2 and TRBJ1-5): EPEVTQTPSHQVTQMGQEVILRCVPISNHLYFYWYRQILGQKVEFLVSFYNNEISEKSEIFDDQFSVERPDGSNFTLKIRSTKLEDSAMYFCASSELRGQPQHFGDGTRLSIL.

The chain employs TRBV6-1 and TRBJ1-6; D unresolved. Between the trimmed V and J ends, which lost 2 bases and 6 bases, there was a span of 8 bases. Germline V gene lookup returns CDR1 MNHNS and CDR2 SASEGT. This CDR3 spans 14 amino acids. CDR3 in amino acids: CASSEWVRNSPLHF. CDR3 DNA sequence: TGTGCCAGCAGTGAATGGGTGCGTAATTCACCCCTCCACTTT.

This chain connects TRBV5-1 to TRBJ1-3, with D tentatively TRBD1 (6 bases). The CDR3 has 14 amino acids. The germline V and J ends were trimmed by 0 bases and 7 bases, with 11 bases remaining between them. Germline-derived CDR1 and CDR2 are SGHRS and YFSETQ. Here the CDR3 reads CASSLAGGGNTIYF. In DNA form, the CDR3 reads TGCGCCAGCAGCTTGGCCGGGGGCGGCAACACCATATATTTT.

This chain connects TRBV27 to TRBJ1-1; the D gene is possibly TRBD1 (5 bases). This CDR3 is 15 amino acids long. V lost 3 bases, J lost 0 bases, and 11 bases lay in between. Germline V CDR1 and CDR2: MNHEY, SMNVEV (reference sequence). CDR3 loop: CASSLAWGVNTEAFF. In DNA form, the CDR3 reads TGTGCCAGCAGTTTGGCCTGGGGGGTGAACACTGAAGCTTTCTTT.

The chain joins TRBV5-5 to TRBJ1-2; D gene uncertain. The germline CDR1 and CDR2 sequences are SGHKS and YYEKEE (reference sequence). V was pared by 1 base and J by 4 bases, with 14 bases between. This CDR3 spans 15 amino acids. The CDR3 loop is CASSLNPRLGYGYTF. As DNA, the CDR3 is TGTGCCAGCAGCTTGAATCCCCGGTTGGGCTATGGCTACACCTTC.

The CDR3 region is CASSPQMAQSYEQYF. CDR3 nucleotide sequence: TGTGCCAGCAGCCCCCAGATGGCTCAATCCTACGAGCAGTACTTC. The chain combines TRBV9 with TRBJ2-7; D unclear. V gave up 4 bases and J gave up 1 base, with 15 bases separating them. The CDR3 length is 15 residues. CDR1 and CDR2 from the germline V gene are SGDLS and YYNGEE.

CDR3 residues: CASSKAPGEETQYF. In DNA form, the CDR3 reads TGTGCCAGCAGCAAAGCTCCCGGGGAAGAGACCCAGTACTTC. The chain joins TRBV21-1 to TRBJ2-5; the table names TRBD2, a call not compared with the DNA. TRBV21-1 is designated a pseudogene. The CDR3 is 14 residues long.

This chain joins TRBV3-1 (or the pseudogene TRBV3-2) and TRBJ1-5; D unclear. The CDR3 loop spans 15 amino acids. From germline, CDR1 is LGHDT and CDR2 YNNKEL (reference sequence). Trimming took 1 base from V and 5 from J, leaving 12 bases between them. CDR3 in amino acids: CASSQVRRSYQPQHF. In nucleotides, the CDR3 is TGTGCCAGCAGCCAAGTAAGAAGGAGCTATCAGCCCCAGCATTTT.

The chain employs TRBV5-1 and TRBJ2-5; 15 bases align to TRBD2. V lost 7 bases and J lost 5; bases outside the gene matches: 6. The CDR3 is made up of 15 amino acids. From germline, CDR1 is SGHRS and CDR2 YFSETQ. DNA for the CDR3: TGCGCCAGCGGACTAGCGGGAGGGCCCGTCGAGACCCAGTACTTC. This translates into CASGLAGGPVETQYF.

This sequence joins TRBV10-3 and TRBJ2-2; TRBD1 aligns across 7 bases. CDR1 is ENHRY and CDR2 is SYGVKD in the germline V gene. This CDR3 comprises 16 residues. The V segment lost 2 bases and the J segment 1 base; nucleotides outside the gene matches: 4. CDR3 sequence (DNA): TGTGCCATCAGTGAGCGCGGACAGGTGAACACCGGGGAGCTGTTTTTT. Amino acid sequence: CAISERGQVNTGELFF.